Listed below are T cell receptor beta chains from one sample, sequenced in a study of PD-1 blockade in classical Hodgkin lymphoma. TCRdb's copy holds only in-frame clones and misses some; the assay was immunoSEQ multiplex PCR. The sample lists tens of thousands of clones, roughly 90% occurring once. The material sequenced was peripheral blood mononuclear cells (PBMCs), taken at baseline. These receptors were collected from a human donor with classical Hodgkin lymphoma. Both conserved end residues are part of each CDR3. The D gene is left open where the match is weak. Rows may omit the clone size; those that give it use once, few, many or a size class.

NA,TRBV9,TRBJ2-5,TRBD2,TGTGCCAGCAGCGTAGGACTAGCCCAAGAGACCCAGTACTTC,CASSVGLAQETQYF
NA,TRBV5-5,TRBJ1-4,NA,TGTGCCAGCAGCTGGACAGATGAAAAACTGTTTTTT,CASSWTDEKLFF
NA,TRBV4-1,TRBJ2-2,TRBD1,TGCGCCAGCAGCCAACGGGACAGAAACACCGGGGAGCTGTTTTTT,CASSQRDRNTGELFF
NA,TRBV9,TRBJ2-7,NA,TGTGCCAGCAGCGACGGACATACTACGTCCTACGAGCAGTACTTC,CASSDGHTTSYEQYF
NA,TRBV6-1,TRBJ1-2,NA,TGTGCCAGCAGTGAAGACTTTCGATACGGCTACACCTTC,CASSEDFRYGYTF
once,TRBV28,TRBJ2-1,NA,TGTGCCAGCACCTCATGGGGGATAGTGCCGCAGTTCTTC,CASTSWGIVPQFF
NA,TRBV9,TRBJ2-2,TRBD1,TGTGCCAGCAGCGCGCCGTCGGACAGGGGAAGTCACGGGGAGCTGTTTTTT,CASSAPSDRGSHGELFF
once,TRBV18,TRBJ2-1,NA,TGTGCCAGCTCACCAAGACAGTCGGTCAATGAGCAGTTCTTC,CASSPRQSVNEQFF
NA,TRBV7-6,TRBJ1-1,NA,TGTGCCAGCAGCTTAGGGCAAGAGAACACTGAAGCTTTCTTT,CASSLGQENTEAFF
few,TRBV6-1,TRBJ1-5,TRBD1,TGTGCCAGCAGTGACGACAGGGCCTGGCCCCAGCATTTT,CASSDDRAWPQHF
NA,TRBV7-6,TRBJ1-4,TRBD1,TGTGCCAGCAGCTTAGCGAGGCCAGGGGGGAATGAAAAACTGTTTTTT,CASSLARPGGNEKLFF
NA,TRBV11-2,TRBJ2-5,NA,TGTGCCAGCAGCCTAGGGTTCAGTATAAAAGAGACCCAGTACTTC,CASSLGFSIKETQYF
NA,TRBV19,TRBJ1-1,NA,TGTGCCAGTAGTATTTGGGGGGCGGACACTGAAGCTTTCTTT,CASSIWGADTEAFF
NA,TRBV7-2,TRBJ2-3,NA,TGTGCCAGCAGCCTTAACAGGGGGGGGACAGATACGCAGTATTTT,CASSLNRGGTDTQYF
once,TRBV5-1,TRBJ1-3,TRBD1,TGCGCCAGCAGCTCGACAGGGAGCTTTGGAAACACCATATATTTT,CASSSTGSFGNTIYF
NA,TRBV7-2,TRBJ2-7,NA,TGTGCCAGCAGCTTAGGGACGGGGAGCGAGCAGTACTTC,CASSLGTGSEQYF
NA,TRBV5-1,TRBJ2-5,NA,TGCGCCAGCGGCGGAGGAGGGATTGAGACCCAGTACTTC,CASGGGGIETQYF
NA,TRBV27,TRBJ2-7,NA,TGTGCCAGCAGTTTGCGGCAGAACTACGAGCAGTACTTC,CASSLRQNYEQYF
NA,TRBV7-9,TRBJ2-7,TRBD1,TGTGCCAGCAGCAAAACAGGGGTCTACGAGCAGTACTTC,CASSKTGVYEQYF
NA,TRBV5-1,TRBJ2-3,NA,TGCGCCAGCAGCTTGGTTCGCTCAAGCACAGATACGCAGTATTTT,CASSLVRSSTDTQYF
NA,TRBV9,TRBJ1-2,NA,TGTGCCAGCAGCGTAGGTACGGGGAACCTCTATGGCTACACCTTC,CASSVGTGNLYGYTF
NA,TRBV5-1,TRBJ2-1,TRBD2,TGCGCCAGCAGCCGGGGGGAGAGGTCCAATGAGCAGTTCTTC,CASSRGERSNEQFF
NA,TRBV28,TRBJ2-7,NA,TGTGCCAGCAGCCCGTCCCCCACCTACGAGCAGTACTTC,CASSPSPTYEQYF
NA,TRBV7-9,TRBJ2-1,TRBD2,TGTGCCAGCAGCTTTTCGGGGGGGCGAGAGCAGTTCTTC,CASSFSGGREQFF
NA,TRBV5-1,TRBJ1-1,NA,TGCGCCAGCAGCAGGGGACCCGGCGGGGACACTGAAGCTTTCTTT,CASSRGPGGDTEAFF
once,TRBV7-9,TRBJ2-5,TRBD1,TGTGCCAGCAGCTTAGCGCCAGGGGGCGGAAAAGAGACCCAGTACTTC,CASSLAPGGGKETQYF
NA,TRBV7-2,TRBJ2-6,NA,TGTGCCAGCAGCGGTGATTGGAGACGACAAAGTCGGGCCAACGTCCTGACTTTC,CASSGDWRRQSRANVLTF
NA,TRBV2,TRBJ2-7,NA,TGTGCCAGCAGTGAGGCGGGCTACGAGCAGTACTTC,CASSEAGYEQYF